These 27 T cell receptor beta chains were sequenced from one sample in a study of cytomegalovirus exposure and HLA in healthy donors. This PCR relied on a set of 60 Vbeta primers and 13 Jbeta primers. Produced via immunoSEQ multiplex PCR; TCRdb's table is partial and in-frame only. The sample holds about 190,000 clones, approximately 81% seen once. Material: PBMCs. The source is a boy under 10 years old in good health and CMV-seronegative.

The CDR3 reads CASSLRGGITEAFF. The CDR3 DNA reads TGTGCCAGCAGCTTGCGGGGGGGCATCACTGAAGCTTTCTTT. The V call is TRBV5-6, the J call TRBJ1-1; possible D gene TRBD1, 6 bases. The V end was cut by 1 base, the J end by 4 bases, with 11 bases between. The CDR3 consists of 14 residues. The germline gives CDR1 SGHDT, CDR2 YYEEEE.

The chain couples TRBV10-1 to TRBJ2-3; D unresolved. Germline V lookup: CDR1 WNHNN, CDR2 SYGVQD (reference sequence). Between the trimmed V and J ends, which lost 8 bases and 0 bases, there was a span of 9 bases. This CDR3 region has 13 residues. The CDR3 DNA is TGCGCCAGCGGTGGTCGGAGCACAGATACGCAGTATTTT. Amino acid sequence: CASGGRSTDTQYF.

The chain couples TRBV6-6 to TRBJ2-1; TRBD2 matches 10 bases. With V trimmed by 4 bases and J by 5 bases, 5 bases remained unmatched. The length of the CDR3 is 15 residues. Per germline, CDR1 MNHNY and CDR2 SVGAGI (reference sequence). CDR3 protein: CASSSSGSGHNEQFF. CDR3 bases: TGTGCCAGCAGTTCTAGCGGGAGTGGACACAATGAGCAGTTCTTC.

The chain recombines TRBV28 with TRBJ2-7, with D possibly TRBD1 on 6 matching bases. The CDR3 is 14 amino acids. Germline CDR1 MDHEN, CDR2 SYDVKM. Trimming pared 6 bases from V and 3 bases from J, leaving 15 bases between. CDR3 in amino acids: CASRNRDTFYEQYF. As DNA, the CDR3 is TGTGCCAGCAGAAACCGGGACACCTTCTACGAGCAGTACTTC. Drawing the rest from reference TRBV28 and TRBJ2-7, the complete variable domain is DVKVTQSSRYLVKRTGEKVFLECVQDMDHENMFWYRQDPGLGLRLIYFSYDVKMKEKGDIPEGYSVSREKKERFSLILESASTNQTSMYLCASRNRDTFYEQYFGPGTRLTVT.

A note on this clone: One junction end does not reproduce the germline sequence, and a read error may be involved. The rearrangement links TRBV7-9 to TRBJ1-4; the D is unclear. The CDR3 is 13 residues long. Germline CDR1 is SEHNR and CDR2 is FQNEAQ (reference sequence). This chain's CDR3 is CSSSLAQKEKLFF. CDR3 DNA sequence: TGTTCCAGCAGCTTAGCCCAGAAGGAAAAACTGTTTTTT.

Remarks on this clone: One end of the junction does not line up with germline, which may come from a read error. The J gene is TRBJ2-3, the V gene TRBV30; D is possibly TRBD1 (6 bases). CDR3 length: 13 amino acids. The germline V gene has CDR1 GTSNPN and CDR2 SVGIG (reference sequence). In nucleotides, the CDR3 is TGTGCCTGGGAGGGGGTTCGGTACCAGGAGACGAATTTT. Its translation: CAWEGVRYQETNF.

The rearrangement links TRBV6-5 to TRBJ2-1; D possibly corresponds to TRBD2 (5 bases). CDR1 MNHEY and CDR2 SVGAGI come from the germline V gene. Trimming removed 2 bases at V and 10 bases at J, with 12 bases between. The CDR3 is made up of 13 amino acids. The DNA for the CDR3 is TGTGCCAGCAGTTACCGACCGGGAAACGAGCAGTTCTTC. It specifies CASSYRPGNEQFF.

V usage is TRBV27 and J usage is TRBJ2-1, with TRBD1 matching 9 bases. The trim removed 2 bases at V and 9 bases at J, leaving 5 bases unmatched. This CDR3 comprises 14 residues. Germline-derived CDR1 and CDR2 are MNHEY and SMNVEV (reference sequence). Written as DNA, the CDR3 is TGTGCCAGCAGTTTAGGACAGGGGTTAACTGAGCAGTTCTTC. This sequence encodes CASSLGQGLTEQFF.

The rearrangement joins TRBV9 to TRBJ1-1; no firm D call. V lost 2 bases and J lost 7, with 9 bases in between. Germline V lookup: CDR1 SGDLS, CDR2 YYNGEE. This CDR3 has 12 residues. The CDR3 loop is CASSVGGGEAFF. CDR3 DNA: TGTGCCAGCAGCGTGGGTGGCGGTGAAGCTTTCTTT.

The genes are TRBV7-8 and TRBJ1-1; tentatively, D is TRBD1 (5 bases). The length of the CDR3 is 14 residues. V lost 1 base, J lost 3 bases, and 9 bases lay in between. CDR1 SGHVS and CDR2 FQNEAQ come from the germline V gene. CDR3 nucleotides: TGTGCCAGCAGCTTAGTTGGGGCTTACACTGAAGCTTTCTTT. The encoded protein is CASSLVGAYTEAFF.

The gene calls are TRBV19 and TRBJ1-1; no clear D gene. Germline values: CDR1 LNHDA, CDR2 SQIVND (reference sequence). V was clipped by 5 bases and J by 1 base, with 14 bases between them. The CDR3 has 15 residues. CDR3 nucleotides: TGTGCCAGTAGTCCACCCAGCGGGCGGAACACTGAAGCTTTCTTT. This translates into CASSPPSGRNTEAFF.

The chain couples TRBV14 to TRBJ1-1; D may be TRBD1 (5 bases). This CDR3 is built from 16 residues. V lost 6 bases and J 4 bases, leaving 21 bases between the germline ends. Germline V gives CDR1 SGHDN, CDR2 FVKESK. The CDR3 loop is CASRPTSGTLSTEAFF. The DNA of the CDR3 is TGTGCCAGCAGACCTACAAGCGGGACCCTCTCCACTGAAGCTTTCTTT. The whole variable domain, filled in from reference TRBV14 and TRBJ1-1, reads EAGVTQFPSHSVIEKGQTVTLRCDPISGHDNLYWYRRVMGKEIKFLLHFVKESKQDESGMPNNRFLAERTGGTYSTLKVQPAELEDSGVYFCASRPTSGTLSTEAFFGQGTRLTVV.

The chain employs TRBV6-1 and TRBJ2-7; 9 bases are a match to TRBD2. The V gene end was trimmed by 4 bases and the J gene end by 7 bases; junction bases not matched to a gene: 8. This CDR3 contains 14 residues. Germline V CDR1 and CDR2: MNHNS, SASEGT. The CDR3 nucleotides read TGTGCCAGCAGTGTAGCGGGAGAGGTATATGAGCAGTACTTC. This gives the protein CASSVAGEVYEQYF.

This chain joins TRBV28 and TRBJ2-1; perhaps TRBD1 as D (6 bases). The CDR3 is made up of 12 amino acids. Germline V gene data show CDR1 as MDHEN and CDR2 as SYDVKM. V was clipped by 5 bases and J by 7 bases, with 9 bases between them. CDR3 protein: CASSQGTNEQFF. The CDR3 nucleotides read TGTGCCAGCAGTCAAGGGACAAATGAGCAGTTCTTC.

This rearrangement joins TRBV28 to TRBJ1-2, with 8 bases identical to TRBD1. With 3 bases clipped from V and 5 bases from J, the junction kept 14 bases outside the gene matches. Germline V gives CDR1 MDHEN, CDR2 SYDVKM. This CDR3 contains 17 residues. CDR3 DNA sequence: TGTGCCAGCAGTTTCCTGGACAGGGCCAAGTTTCAATATGGCTACACCTTC. Its protein product is CASSFLDRAKFQYGYTF.

The gene calls are TRBV28 and TRBJ1-4; weak D call: TRBD1 (5 bases). Per the germline V gene, CDR1 is MDHEN and CDR2 is SYDVKM. V was shortened by 5 bases and J by 8 bases, with 24 bases between the two germline ends. The CDR3 is 17 amino acids. In DNA, the CDR3 is TGTGCCAGCAGTACCAACCCTCTGTTCAGGGTAGAGGAAAAACTGTTTTTT. Translation: CASSTNPLFRVEEKLFF.

The rearrangement joins TRBV21-1 to TRBJ1-6; TRBD1, as called in the table, went unchecked against the DNA. TRBV21-1 is shown as a pseudogene. The length of the CDR3 is 17 residues. The CDR3 sequence: CASSKASGRGVGSPLHF. The CDR3 nucleotides are TGTGCCAGCAGCAAAGCAAGTGGCAGGGGTGTAGGATCACCCCTCCACTTT.

The chain is built from TRBV28 and TRBJ2-1, with D uncertain. The CDR3 totals 13 residues. Germline loops: CDR1 MDHEN, CDR2 SYDVKM. V was trimmed by 2 bases and J by 7 bases, leaving 9 bases between them. CDR3 loop: CASSLLGENEQFF. The CDR3 DNA reads as TGTGCCAGCAGTTTACTCGGAGAAAATGAGCAGTTCTTC.

J is TRBJ1-1 and V is TRBV28, with no clear D. V shed 7 bases and J shed 0 bases, with 12 bases lying between them. The CDR3 has 14 amino acids. In germline, CDR1 is MDHEN, CDR2 SYDVKM. The DNA for the CDR3 is TGTGCCAGCAAATCCCTCGGGGTGAACACTGAAGCTTTCTTT. Its translation: CASKSLGVNTEAFF.

This clone was counted a single time. The CDR3 coding sequence is TGTGCCAGCAAACAGGTCGATTCACCCCTCCACTTT. This codes for CASKQVDSPLHF. The rearrangement joins TRBV6-6 to TRBJ1-6; the D gene is possibly TRBD1 (5 bases). CDR1 MNHNY and CDR2 SVGAGI come from the germline V gene (reference sequence). V was clipped by 7 bases and J by 8 bases, with 9 bases between them. The length of the CDR3 is 12 residues.

This clone has a single count. V is TRBV12-5 and J is TRBJ1-2, with D possibly being TRBD1 (5 bases). This CDR3 has 12 amino acids. Germline CDR1 and CDR2: LGHNT and FRNRAP. The V and J ends lost 0 bases and 8 bases respectively, with 7 bases between them. The CDR3 nucleotides read TGTGCTAGTGGTTTGGTAGGGGCGGGCTACACCTTC. This translates into CASGLVGAGYTF.

The rearrangement links TRBV18 to TRBJ1-5, with a weak D call TRBD1 (6 bases). CDR1 is KGHSH, CDR2 LQKENI, per germline. V lost 2 bases, J lost 0 bases, and 17 bases lay in between. The CDR3 is 18 amino acids. The CDR3 DNA is TGTGCCAGCTCACCAGCCAATTCGACAGGAAATAGCAATCAGCCCCAGCATTTT. Translating gives CASSPANSTGNSNQPQHF. The full variable domain, its missing parts supplied by reference TRBV18 and TRBJ1-5, is NAGVMQNPRHLVRRRGQEARLRCSPMKGHSHVYWYRQLPEEGLKFMVYLQKENIIDESGMPKERFSAEFPKEGPSILRIQQVVRGDSAAYFCASSPANSTGNSNQPQHFGDGTRLSIL.

J is TRBJ1-1 and V is TRBV28; 8 positions match TRBD1. Germline lookup yields CDR1 MDHEN and CDR2 SYDVKM. J gave up 6 bases and V 6 bases, and 9 bases lay outside the gene matches. CDR3 length: 14 residues. Written as DNA, the CDR3 is TGTGCCAGCAGGACCCCAGGGGGCCGGGCTGAAGCTTTCTTT. Translating gives CASRTPGGRAEAFF.

The rearrangement uses TRBV19 and TRBJ2-5, with D possibly being TRBD2 (5 bases). There are 14 residues in the CDR3. Germline V gene sequence: CDR1 LNHDA, CDR2 SQIVND (reference sequence). With 7 bases removed from V and 5 bases from J, the gap between germline ends came to 17 bases. CDR3 protein: CASTPFPPGETQYF. In DNA, the CDR3 is TGTGCCAGTACCCCGTTCCCCCCGGGGGAGACCCAGTACTTC. Filled out from reference TRBV19 and TRBJ2-5, the complete variable domain reads DGGITQSPKYLFRKEGQNVTLSCEQNLNHDAMYWYRQDPGQGLRLIYYSQIVNDFQKGDIAEGYSVSREKKESFPLTVTSAQKNPTAFYLCASTPFPPGETQYFGPGTRLLVL.

The V call is TRBV10-3, the J call TRBJ2-5; 7 bases match TRBD1. Germline V gene sequence: CDR1 ENHRY, CDR2 SYGVKD. The CDR3 extends over 14 amino acids. J gave up 3 bases and V 3 bases, and 4 bases lay outside the gene matches. The CDR3 loop reads CAISELGTEETQYF. For the CDR3, the DNA is TGTGCCATCAGTGAATTGGGGACAGAAGAGACCCAGTACTTC.

The chain joins TRBV6-1 to TRBJ2-5, with 8 bases that match TRBD1. Trimming removed 6 bases from V and 5 bases from J; junction bases left unmatched: 8. The germline gives CDR1 MNHNS, CDR2 SASEGT. The CDR3 is made up of 14 amino acids. The CDR3 here is CASRPQGARETQYF. The CDR3 DNA sequence: TGTGCCAGCAGACCCCAGGGGGCCCGGGAGACCCAGTACTTC.

The chain carries TRBV19 and TRBJ2-6; D gene ambiguous. The CDR3 is made up of 15 amino acids. Trimming stripped 5 bases from V and 0 bases from J, with 8 bases between. The germline CDR1 and CDR2 sequences are LNHDA and SQIVND (reference sequence). CDR3 in DNA: TGTGCCAGTAGTTTCGGTCTCTCTGGGGCCAACGTCCTGACTTTC. Translated, it gives CASSFGLSGANVLTF. The full variable domain, completed using reference TRBV19 and TRBJ2-6, is DGGITQSPKYLFRKEGQNVTLSCEQNLNHDAMYWYRQDPGQGLRLIYYSQIVNDFQKGDIAEGYSVSREKKESFPLTVTSAQKNPTAFYLCASSFGLSGANVLTFGAGSRLTVL.